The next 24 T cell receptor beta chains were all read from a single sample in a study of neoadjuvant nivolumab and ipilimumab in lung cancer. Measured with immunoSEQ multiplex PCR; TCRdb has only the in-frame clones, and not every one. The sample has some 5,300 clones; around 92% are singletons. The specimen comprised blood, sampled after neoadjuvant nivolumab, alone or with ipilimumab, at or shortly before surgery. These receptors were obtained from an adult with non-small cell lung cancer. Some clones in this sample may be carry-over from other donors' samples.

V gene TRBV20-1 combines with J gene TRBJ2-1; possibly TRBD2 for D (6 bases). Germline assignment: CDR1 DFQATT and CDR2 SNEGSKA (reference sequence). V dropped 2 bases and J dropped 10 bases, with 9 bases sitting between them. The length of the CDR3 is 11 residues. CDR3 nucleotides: TGCAGTGCTAGATGGACTACCGAGCAGTTCTTC. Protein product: CSARWTTEQFF.

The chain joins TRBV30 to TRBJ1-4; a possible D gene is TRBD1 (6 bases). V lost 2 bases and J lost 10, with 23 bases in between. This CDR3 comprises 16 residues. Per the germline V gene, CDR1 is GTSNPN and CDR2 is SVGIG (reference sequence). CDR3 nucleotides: TGTGCCTGGAGTCACACTTACCGGGACAATCTAAGAAAACTGTTTTTT. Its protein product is CAWSHTYRDNLRKLFF. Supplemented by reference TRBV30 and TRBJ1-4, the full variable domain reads SQTIHQWPATLVQPVGSPLSLECTVEGTSNPNLYWYRQAAGRGLQLLFYSVGIGQISSEVPQNLSASRPQDRQFILSSKKLLLSDSGFYLCAWSHTYRDNLRKLFFGSGTQLSVL.

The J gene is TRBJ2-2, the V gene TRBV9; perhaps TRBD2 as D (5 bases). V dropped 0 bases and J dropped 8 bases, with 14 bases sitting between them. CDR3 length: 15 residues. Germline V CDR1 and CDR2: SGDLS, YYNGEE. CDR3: CASSVEGSGAGELFF. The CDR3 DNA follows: TGTGCCAGCAGCGTAGAAGGAAGCGGAGCAGGGGAGCTGTTTTTT.

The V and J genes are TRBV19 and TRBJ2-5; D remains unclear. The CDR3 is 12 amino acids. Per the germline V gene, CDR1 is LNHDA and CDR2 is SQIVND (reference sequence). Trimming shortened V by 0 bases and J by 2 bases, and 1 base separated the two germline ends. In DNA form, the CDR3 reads TGTGCCAGTAGTATAGATCAAGAGACCCAGTACTTC. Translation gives CASSIDQETQYF.

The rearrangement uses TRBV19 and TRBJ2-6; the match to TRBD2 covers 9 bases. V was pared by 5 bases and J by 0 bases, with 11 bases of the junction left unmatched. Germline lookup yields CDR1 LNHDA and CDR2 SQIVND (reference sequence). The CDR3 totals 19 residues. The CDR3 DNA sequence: TGTGCCAGTAGTCCTAGGTGGCTAGCGGGACACTCTGGGGCCAACGTCCTGACTTTC. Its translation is CASSPRWLAGHSGANVLTF.

The DNA of the CDR3 is TGTGCCACCCAAACTAGCACAGATACGCAGTATTTT. Its protein product is CATQTSTDTQYF. The V gene is TRBV10-3, the J gene TRBJ2-3; D call uncertain. Per the germline V gene, CDR1 is ENHRY and CDR2 is SYGVKD. The length of the CDR3 is 12 residues. Deletions cut 10 bases from V and 0 bases from J, with 8 bases between.

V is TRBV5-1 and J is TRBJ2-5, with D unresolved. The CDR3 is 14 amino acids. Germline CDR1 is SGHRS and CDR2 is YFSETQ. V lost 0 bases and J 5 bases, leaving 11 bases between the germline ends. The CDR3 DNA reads TGCGCCAGCAGCTTGGACCTCAGTGAGGAGACCCAGTACTTC. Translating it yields CASSLDLSEETQYF.

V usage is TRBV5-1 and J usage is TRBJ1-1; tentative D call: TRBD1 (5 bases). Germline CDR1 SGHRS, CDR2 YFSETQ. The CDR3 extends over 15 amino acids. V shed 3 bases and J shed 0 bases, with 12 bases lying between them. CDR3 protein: CASSWGELMNTEAFF. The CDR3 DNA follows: TGCGCCAGCAGCTGGGGGGAGCTGATGAACACTGAAGCTTTCTTT.

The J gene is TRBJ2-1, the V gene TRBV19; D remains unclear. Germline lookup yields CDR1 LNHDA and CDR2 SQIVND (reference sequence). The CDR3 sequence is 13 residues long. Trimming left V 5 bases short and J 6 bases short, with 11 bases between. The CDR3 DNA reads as TGTGCCAGTAGTCCTGGTGTGGGCAATGAGCAGTTCTTC. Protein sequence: CASSPGVGNEQFF.

The CDR3 here is CASSQEQGYSNQPQHF. CDR3 bases: TGTGCCAGCAGCCAGGAGCAGGGATATAGCAATCAGCCCCAGCATTTT. The chain uses TRBV7-6 and TRBJ1-5, with a possible D match to TRBD1 (5 bases). Germline CDR1 SGHVS, CDR2 FNYEAQ. Deletions cut 5 bases from V and 0 bases from J, with 14 bases between. The CDR3 consists of 16 residues.

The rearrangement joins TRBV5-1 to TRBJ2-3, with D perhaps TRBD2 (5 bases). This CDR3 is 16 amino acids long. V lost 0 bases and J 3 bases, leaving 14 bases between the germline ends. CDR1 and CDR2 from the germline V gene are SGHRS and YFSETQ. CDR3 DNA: TGCGCCAGCAGCTTGGTTGTGAGCTCGGGGACAGATACGCAGTATTTT. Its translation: CASSLVVSSGTDTQYF.

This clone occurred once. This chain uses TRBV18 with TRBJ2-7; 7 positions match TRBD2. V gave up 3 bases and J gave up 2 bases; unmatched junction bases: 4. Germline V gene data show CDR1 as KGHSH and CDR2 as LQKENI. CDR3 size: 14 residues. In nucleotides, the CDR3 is TGTGCCAGCTCACCGGGGAGGGGTGCCTACGAGCAGTACTTC. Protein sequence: CASSPGRGAYEQYF.

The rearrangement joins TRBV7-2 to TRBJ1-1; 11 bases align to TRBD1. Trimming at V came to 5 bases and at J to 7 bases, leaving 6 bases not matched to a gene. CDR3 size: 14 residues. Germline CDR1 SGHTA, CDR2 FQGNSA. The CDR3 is CASSRGQGAGEAFF. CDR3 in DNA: TGTGCCAGCAGCCGCGGACAGGGGGCCGGTGAAGCTTTCTTT. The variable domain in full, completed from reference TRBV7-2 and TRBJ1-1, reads GAGVSQSPSNKVTEKGKDVELRCDPISGHTALYWYRQSLGQGLEFLIYFQGNSAPDKSGLPSDRFSAERTGGSVSTLTIQRTQQEDSAVYLCASSRGQGAGEAFFGQGTRLTVV.

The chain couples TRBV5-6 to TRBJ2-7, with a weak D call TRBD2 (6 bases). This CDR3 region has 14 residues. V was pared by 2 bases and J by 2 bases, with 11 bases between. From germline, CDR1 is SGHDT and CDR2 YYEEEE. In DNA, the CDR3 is TGTGCCAGCAGCTTTGGAGGGGACGCCTACGAGCAGTACTTC. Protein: CASSFGGDAYEQYF.

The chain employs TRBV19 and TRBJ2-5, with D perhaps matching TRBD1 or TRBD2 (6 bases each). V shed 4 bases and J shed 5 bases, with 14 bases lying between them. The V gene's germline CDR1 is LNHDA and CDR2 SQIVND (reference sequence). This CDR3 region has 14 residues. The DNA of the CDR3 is TGTGCCAGTAGTACGGGGGCCCCCGGCGAGACCCAGTACTTC. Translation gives CASSTGAPGETQYF.

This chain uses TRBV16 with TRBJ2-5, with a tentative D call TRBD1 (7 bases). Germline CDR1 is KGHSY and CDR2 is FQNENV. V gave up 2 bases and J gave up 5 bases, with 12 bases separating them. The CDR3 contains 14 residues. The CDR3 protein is CASSQTTGRETQYF. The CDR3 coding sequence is TGTGCCAGCAGCCAAACGACAGGGAGGGAGACCCAGTACTTC.

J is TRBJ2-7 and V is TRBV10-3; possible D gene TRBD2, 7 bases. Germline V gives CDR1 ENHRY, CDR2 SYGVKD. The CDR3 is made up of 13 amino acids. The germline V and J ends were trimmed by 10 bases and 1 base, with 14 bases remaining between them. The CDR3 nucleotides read TGTGCCACCACAGGGAGGGGATCCTACGAGCAGTACTTC. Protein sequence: CATTGRGSYEQYF.

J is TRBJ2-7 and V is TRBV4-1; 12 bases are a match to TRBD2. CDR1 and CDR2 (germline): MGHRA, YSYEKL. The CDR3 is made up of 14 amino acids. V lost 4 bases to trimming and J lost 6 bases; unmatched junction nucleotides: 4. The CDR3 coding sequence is TGCGCCAGCAGCCGCGGGGGACTAGCGGGCGAGCAGTACTTC. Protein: CASSRGGLAGEQYF.

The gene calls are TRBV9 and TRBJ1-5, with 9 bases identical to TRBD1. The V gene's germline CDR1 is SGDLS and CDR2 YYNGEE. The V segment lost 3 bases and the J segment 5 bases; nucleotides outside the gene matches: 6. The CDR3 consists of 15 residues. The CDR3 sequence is CASSGGQGWDQPQHF. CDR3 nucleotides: TGTGCCAGCAGCGGAGGACAGGGGTGGGATCAGCCCCAGCATTTT.

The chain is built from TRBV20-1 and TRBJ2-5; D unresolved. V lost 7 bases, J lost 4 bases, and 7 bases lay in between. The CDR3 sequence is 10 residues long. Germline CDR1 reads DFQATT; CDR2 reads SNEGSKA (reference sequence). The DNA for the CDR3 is TGCAGTGGATCGCGAGAGACCCAGTACTTC. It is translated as CSGSRETQYF.

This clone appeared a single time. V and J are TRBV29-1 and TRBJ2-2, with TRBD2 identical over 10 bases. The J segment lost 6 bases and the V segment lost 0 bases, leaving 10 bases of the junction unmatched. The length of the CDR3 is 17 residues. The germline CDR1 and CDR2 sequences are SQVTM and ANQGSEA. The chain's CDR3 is CSVEDSRGAGGAGELFF. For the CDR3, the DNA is TGCAGCGTTGAAGATTCCCGAGGAGCGGGGGGGGCCGGGGAGCTGTTTTTT.

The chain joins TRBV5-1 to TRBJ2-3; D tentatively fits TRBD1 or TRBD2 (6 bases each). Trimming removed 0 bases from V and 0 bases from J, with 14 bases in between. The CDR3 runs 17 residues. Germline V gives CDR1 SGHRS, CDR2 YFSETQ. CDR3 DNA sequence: TGCGCCAGCAGCTTGGTAGGGGGGTCGTCTAGCACAGATACGCAGTATTTT. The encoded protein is CASSLVGGSSSTDTQYF.

CDR3: CASSPRDLNEQFF. The CDR3 DNA reads TGTGCCAGCAGCCCGCGGGACCTCAATGAGCAGTTCTTC. This rearrangement joins TRBV7-3 to TRBJ2-1; D is possibly TRBD2 (6 bases). The CDR3 is 13 amino acids. V was clipped by 5 bases and J by 6 bases, with 11 bases between them. Germline CDR1 SGHTA, CDR2 FQGTGA.

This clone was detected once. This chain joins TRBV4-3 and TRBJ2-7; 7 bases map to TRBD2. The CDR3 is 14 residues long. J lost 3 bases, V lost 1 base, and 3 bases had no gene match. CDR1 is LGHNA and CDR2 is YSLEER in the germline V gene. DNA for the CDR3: TGCGCCAGCAGCCAAGGGACTAGGAACTACGAGCAGTACTTC. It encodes CASSQGTRNYEQYF.